Below are 19 T cell receptor beta chains sequenced from a single sample in a study of T cell responses to AZD1222 COVID-19 vaccine. The protocol was immunoSEQ multiplex PCR, while the TCRdb copy is restricted to in-frame clones and leaves out a portion. The data hold 100,000 or so clones, with roughly 91% observed a single time. Sequenced here: peripheral blood, sampled on day 0 of AZD1222 vaccination. These receptors all come from an adult in good health.

The J gene is TRBJ1-1, the V gene TRBV30; no definite D call. CDR1 GTSNPN and CDR2 SVGIG come from the germline V gene (reference sequence). Trimming removed 0 bases at V and 11 bases at J, with 25 bases between. The CDR3 is made up of 16 amino acids. The CDR3 here is CAWSVRPYSSTRMAFF. DNA of the CDR3: TGTGCCTGGAGTGTACGTCCCTACAGCTCCACCCGGATGGCTTTCTTT.

The chain couples TRBV4-1 to TRBJ2-6, with TRBD1 matching 7 bases. V dropped 0 bases and J dropped 1; count of bases not matched to a gene: 18. The CDR3 covers 22 residues. Germline values: CDR1 MGHRA, CDR2 YSYEKL. CDR3 in amino acids: CASSQEFAVAGQVRSGANVLTF. The CDR3 DNA sequence: TGCGCCAGCAGCCAAGAATTCGCGGTGGCAGGACAGGTCCGATCTGGGGCCAACGTCCTGACTTTC.

The chain combines TRBV27 with TRBJ1-4; no clear D. Trimming took off 6 bases at V and 0 bases at J, with 11 bases between the two ends. CDR3 size: 15 residues. Germline CDR1 is MNHEY and CDR2 is SMNVEV (reference sequence). The CDR3 sequence is CASRSYRATNEKLFF. DNA of the CDR3: TGTGCCAGCAGGAGCTACCGCGCAACTAATGAAAAACTGTTTTTT.

The rearrangement joins TRBV5-8 to TRBJ2-3, with D uncertain. CDR1 SGHTS and CDR2 YDEGEE come from the germline V gene. This CDR3 comprises 17 residues. Trimming left V 0 bases short and J 3 bases short, with 17 bases between. CDR3 protein: CASSLDPAVMGTDTQYF. The CDR3 nucleotides read TGTGCCAGCAGCTTGGACCCGGCGGTAATGGGGACAGATACGCAGTATTTT.

The chain recombines TRBV2 with TRBJ1-2; D call uncertain. CDR1 is SNHLY, CDR2 FYNNEI, per germline. The germline V and J ends were trimmed by 10 bases and 7 bases, with 19 bases remaining between them. CDR3 length: 13 amino acids. CDR3 bases: TGTGCCACCAGAGTCCAGGTGTTTCGTGGCTACACCTTC. This sequence encodes CATRVQVFRGYTF.

The table lists this clone with a count of one. The chain uses TRBV7-7 and TRBJ2-7, with TRBD1 matching 7 bases. Germline lookup yields CDR1 SSHAT and CDR2 FNYEAQ (reference sequence). V lost 5 bases to trimming and J lost 5 bases; unmatched junction nucleotides: 9. This CDR3 is 14 amino acids long. CDR3 sequence (DNA): TGTGCCAGCAGCCCCACGACAGGGATCCACGAGCAGTACTTC. It translates to CASSPTTGIHEQYF. The entire variable domain, with the rest obtained from reference TRBV7-7 and TRBJ2-7, is as follows: GAGVSQSPRYKVTKRGQDVTLRCDPISSHATLYWYQQALGQGPEFLTYFNYEAQPDKSGLPSDRFSAERPEGSISTLTIQRTEQRDSAMYRCASSPTTGIHEQYFGPGTRLTVT.

V is TRBV28 and J is TRBJ2-7, with TRBD1 identical over 8 bases. The germline V gene encodes CDR1 MDHEN and CDR2 SYDVKM. This CDR3 comprises 15 residues. V dropped 3 bases and J dropped 5; count of bases not matched to a gene: 9. The CDR3 protein is CASSFVGDRLNEQYF. CDR3 bases: TGTGCCAGCAGTTTTGTAGGGGACAGGCTTAACGAGCAGTACTTC.

The chain uses TRBV18 and TRBJ2-7; D tentatively fits TRBD1 or TRBD2 (5 bases each). This CDR3 spans 15 amino acids. Germline CDR1 KGHSH, CDR2 LQKENI. The V end lost 7 bases, the J end lost 0 bases, and 16 bases lay between the germline ends. CDR3 coding DNA: TGTGCCAGCTGGGGGTTGGCGGAGAGCTCCTACGAGCAGTACTTC. It translates to CASWGLAESSYEQYF.

V gene TRBV19 combines with J gene TRBJ1-1; D may be TRBD1 (5 bases). The CDR3 totals 15 residues. Trimming left V 5 bases short and J 4 bases short, with 17 bases between. Germline V gene lookup returns CDR1 LNHDA and CDR2 SQIVND (reference sequence). In nucleotides, the CDR3 is TGTGCCAGTAGTGTCCGCCGCAGGGTGAGCACTGAAGCTTTCTTT. This gives the protein CASSVRRRVSTEAFF.

This chain uses TRBV6-2 or TRBV6-3 with TRBJ1-6; D remains ambiguous. The germline V gene has CDR1 MNHEY and CDR2 SVGEGT. The CDR3 contains 14 residues. The ends were cut back, 2 bases at V and 8 bases at J, with 10 bases in the middle. The CDR3 here is CASSYKLYDSPLHF. The CDR3 DNA reads TGTGCCAGCAGTTACAAACTTTATGATTCACCCCTCCACTTT.

The CDR3, as DNA: TGTGCCAGCAGCGTAGTGGGGGACTACCGGGGGGAGACCCAGTACTTC. Translating gives CASSVVGDYRGETQYF. The chain links TRBV9 to TRBJ2-5, with 7 bases fitting TRBD2. Germline V gene sequence: CDR1 SGDLS, CDR2 YYNGEE. This CDR3 is built from 16 residues. The junction had 10 bases not matched to a gene; V was cut back by 0 bases and J by 5 bases.

This clone was counted once. The genes are TRBV30 and TRBJ1-2; TRBD1 is a possible D gene (5 bases). This CDR3 region has 15 residues. V dropped 4 bases and J dropped 8 bases, with 23 bases sitting between them. CDR1 and CDR2 (germline): GTSNPN, SVGIG (reference sequence). The CDR3 region is CAWKRQGVFSGGYTF. The CDR3 DNA reads TGTGCCTGGAAACGTCAGGGTGTATTTTCAGGAGGCTACACCTTC.

V is TRBV4-3 and J is TRBJ2-2; D is undetermined. In germline, CDR1 is LGHNA, CDR2 YSLEER. This CDR3 has 15 residues. V was pared by 0 bases and J by 3 bases, with 8 bases between. The CDR3 coding sequence is TGCGCCAGCAGCCAAGACGGCTACTACACCGGGGAGCTGTTTTTT. Amino acid sequence: CASSQDGYYTGELFF.

The chain carries TRBV3-1 (or the pseudogene TRBV3-2) and TRBJ2-2; D gene unclear. CDR3 size: 15 residues. CDR1 LGHDT and CDR2 YNNKEL come from the germline V gene (reference sequence). V was cut by 0 bases and J by 2 bases, with 7 bases left in between. In DNA, the CDR3 is TGTGCCAGCAGCCAAGACTGGCCCAACACCGGGGAGCTGTTTTTT. It encodes CASSQDWPNTGELFF.

This clone showed up just once. V gene TRBV6-2 or TRBV6-3 combines with J gene TRBJ1-5, with 7 nucleotides matching TRBD1. V trimming: 7 bases; J trimming: 0 bases; junction bases outside the gene matches: 6. Germline-derived CDR1 and CDR2 are MNHEY and SVGEGT. The CDR3 runs 15 residues. The DNA of the CDR3 is TGTGCCAGCACCCCCAGGGGGTATAGCAATCAGCCCCAGCATTTT. It specifies CASTPRGYSNQPQHF.

This chain uses TRBV12-3 or TRBV12-4 with TRBJ2-5, with 7 positions matching TRBD1. Unmatched junction bases numbered 5, after V lost 5 bases and J lost 5 bases. The CDR3 is 13 amino acids. The CDR3 DNA reads as TGTGCCAGCAGTCTGGGACAGTTGGAGACCCAGTACTTC. This translates into CASSLGQLETQYF.

The rearrangement joins TRBV6-5 to TRBJ2-7; 7 bases are shared with TRBD1. J was trimmed by 0 bases and V by 8 bases; bases with no gene match: 1. Germline-derived CDR1 and CDR2 are MNHEY and SVGAGI. There are 12 residues in the CDR3. The CDR3 coding sequence is TGTGCCAGCGGACAGGTCTCCTACGAGCAGTACTTC. The encoded protein is CASGQVSYEQYF.

This chain links TRBV13 with TRBJ1-2; D unclear. The germline CDR1 and CDR2 sequences are PRHDT and FYEKMQ (reference sequence). V was shortened by 5 bases and J by 4 bases, with 17 bases between the two germline ends. The CDR3 spans 15 residues. The CDR3 DNA reads as TGTGCCAGCAGCCTGCGGGGTACTTCCCGCTATGGCTACACCTTC. Protein: CASSLRGTSRYGYTF.

The V gene is TRBV7-9, the J gene TRBJ2-7; no definite D call. CDR1 and CDR2 from the germline V gene are SEHNR and FQNEAQ (reference sequence). V dropped 5 bases and J dropped 5 bases, with 19 bases sitting between them. The CDR3 has 15 residues. The CDR3 DNA sequence: TGTGCCAGCAGCGCCCCCGGCATCTCGGTCCACGAGCAGTACTTC. Protein product: CASSAPGISVHEQYF.